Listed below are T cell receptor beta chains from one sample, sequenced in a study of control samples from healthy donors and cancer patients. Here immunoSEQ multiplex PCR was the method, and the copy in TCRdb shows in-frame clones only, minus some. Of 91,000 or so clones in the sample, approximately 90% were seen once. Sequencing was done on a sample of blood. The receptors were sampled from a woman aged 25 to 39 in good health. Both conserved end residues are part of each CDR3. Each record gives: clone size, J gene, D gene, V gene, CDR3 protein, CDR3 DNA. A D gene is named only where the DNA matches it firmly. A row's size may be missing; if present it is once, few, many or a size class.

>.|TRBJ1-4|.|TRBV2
CASSGGRNEKLFF
TGTGCCAGCAGTGGGGGCAGAAATGAAAAACTGTTTTTT
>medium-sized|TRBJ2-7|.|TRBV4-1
CASSRLPGPSPYEQYF
TGCGCCAGCAGCCGCCTACCAGGTCCCAGCCCCTACGAGCAGTACTTC
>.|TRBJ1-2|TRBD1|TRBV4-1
CASSRVRQGYGYTF
TGCGCCAGCAGCCGAGTCAGACAGGGTTATGGCTACACCTTC
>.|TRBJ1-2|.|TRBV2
CASLQRTNYGYTF
TGTGCCAGCCTCCAAAGGACTAACTATGGCTACACCTTC
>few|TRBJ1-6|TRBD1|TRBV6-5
CASRDTNRGSPLHF
TGTGCCAGCAGAGACACAAACAGGGGTTCACCCCTCCACTTT
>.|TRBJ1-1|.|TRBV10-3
CAVSQGKNTEAFF
TGTGCCGTATCACAGGGAAAGAACACTGAAGCTTTCTTT
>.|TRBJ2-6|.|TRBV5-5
CASSSAAGASGANVLTF
TGTGCCAGCAGCTCAGCGGCAGGGGCATCTGGGGCCAACGTCCTGACTTTC
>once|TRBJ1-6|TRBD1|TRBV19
CASSPPPGQGMPLHF
TGTGCCAGTAGTCCCCCCCCGGGACAGGGAATGCCCCTCCACTTT
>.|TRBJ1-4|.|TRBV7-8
CASSLRQTNEKLFF
TGTGCCAGCAGCTTAAGACAGACTAATGAAAAACTGTTTTTT
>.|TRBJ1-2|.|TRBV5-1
CASSLESDFYGYTF
TGCGCCAGCAGCTTGGAATCAGACTTCTATGGCTACACCTTC
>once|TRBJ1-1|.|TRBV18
CASSRGWDTSEAFF
TGTGCCAGCTCCCGCGGTTGGGACACTTCTGAAGCTTTCTTT
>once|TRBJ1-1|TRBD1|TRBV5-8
CASTQRTGGTEAFF
TGTGCCAGCACCCAACGGACAGGGGGCACTGAAGCTTTCTTT
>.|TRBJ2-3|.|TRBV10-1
CASSESPSDTQYF
TGCGCCAGCAGTGAGTCTCCGTCAGATACGCAGTATTTT
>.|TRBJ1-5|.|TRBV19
CASSLRGLSNQPQHF
TGTGCCAGTAGTCTCAGGGGACTAAGCAATCAGCCCCAGCATTTT
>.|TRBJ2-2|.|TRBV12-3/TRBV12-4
CASRRGAGELFF
TGTGCCAGCAGGCGAGGGGCCGGGGAGCTGTTTTTT